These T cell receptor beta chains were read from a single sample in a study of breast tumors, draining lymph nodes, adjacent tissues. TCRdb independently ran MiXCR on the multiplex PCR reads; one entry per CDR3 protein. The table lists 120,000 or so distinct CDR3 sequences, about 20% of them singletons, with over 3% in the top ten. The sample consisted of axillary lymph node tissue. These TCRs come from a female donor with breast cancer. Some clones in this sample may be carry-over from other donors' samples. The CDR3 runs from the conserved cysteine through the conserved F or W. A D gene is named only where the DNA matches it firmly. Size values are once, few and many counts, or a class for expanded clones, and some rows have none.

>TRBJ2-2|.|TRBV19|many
CASSRGTIATGELFF
TGTGCCAGTAGTAGGGGGACAATAGCCACCGGGGAGCTGTTTTTT
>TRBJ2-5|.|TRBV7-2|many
CASSLGGRGETQYF
TGTGCCAGCAGCTTAGGAGGCAGGGGTGAGACCCAGTACTTC
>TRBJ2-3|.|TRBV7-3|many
CASSLTADTQYF
TGTGCCAGCAGCTTAACAGCAGATACGCAGTATTTT
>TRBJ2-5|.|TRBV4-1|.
CASSAPTHGAETQYF
TGCGCCAGCAGCGCCCCCACTCACGGGGCGGAGACCCAGTACTTC
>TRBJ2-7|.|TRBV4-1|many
CASSQVQTHSYEQYF
TGCGCCAGCAGCCAAGTACAGACACATTCCTACGAGCAGTACTTC
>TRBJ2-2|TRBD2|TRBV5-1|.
CASSLGSRLAGVTGGLFF
TGCGCCAGCAGCTTGGGGTCCAGACTAGCGGGAGTCACCGGGGGGCTGTTTTTT
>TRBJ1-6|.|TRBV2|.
CASRDGRMGNPPLHF
TGTGCCAGCAGGGATGGACGGATGGGAAATCCACCCCTCCACTTT
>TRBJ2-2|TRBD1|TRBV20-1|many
CSARERTGNTGELFF
TGCAGTGCTAGAGAGAGGACAGGCAACACCGGGGAGCTGTTTTTT
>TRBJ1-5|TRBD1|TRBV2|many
CASSWGQGANQPQHF
TGTGCCAGCAGTTGGGGACAGGGGGCAAACCAGCCCCAGCATTTT
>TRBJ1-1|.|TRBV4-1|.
CASSWRLDTEAFF
TGCGCCAGCAGTTGGAGGTTGGACACTGAAGCTTTCTTT
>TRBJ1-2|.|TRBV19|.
CASSKNYGITYGYTF
TGTGCCAGTAGTAAAAATTACGGGATAACATATGGCTACACCTTC
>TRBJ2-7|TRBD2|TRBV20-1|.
CSARVVTSGITSYEQYF
TGCAGTGCTAGAGTTGTGACTAGCGGGATCACTTCCTACGAGCAGTACTTC
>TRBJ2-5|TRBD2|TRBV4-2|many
CASSQDGAGGKRDTQYF
TGTGCCAGCAGCCAAGATGGAGCGGGGGGAAAGCGGGATACCCAGTACTTC
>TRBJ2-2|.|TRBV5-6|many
CASSRQDRNTGELFF
TGTGCCAGCAGCCGACAGGACAGGAACACCGGGGAGCTGTTTTTT
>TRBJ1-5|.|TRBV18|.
CASSLGSDQSQHF
TGTGCCAGCTCCCTCGGGTCAGATCAGTCCCAGCATTTT
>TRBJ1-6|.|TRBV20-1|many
CSATRLRSYNSPLHF
TGCAGTGCCACCCGACTAAGGTCCTATAATTCACCCCTCCACTTT